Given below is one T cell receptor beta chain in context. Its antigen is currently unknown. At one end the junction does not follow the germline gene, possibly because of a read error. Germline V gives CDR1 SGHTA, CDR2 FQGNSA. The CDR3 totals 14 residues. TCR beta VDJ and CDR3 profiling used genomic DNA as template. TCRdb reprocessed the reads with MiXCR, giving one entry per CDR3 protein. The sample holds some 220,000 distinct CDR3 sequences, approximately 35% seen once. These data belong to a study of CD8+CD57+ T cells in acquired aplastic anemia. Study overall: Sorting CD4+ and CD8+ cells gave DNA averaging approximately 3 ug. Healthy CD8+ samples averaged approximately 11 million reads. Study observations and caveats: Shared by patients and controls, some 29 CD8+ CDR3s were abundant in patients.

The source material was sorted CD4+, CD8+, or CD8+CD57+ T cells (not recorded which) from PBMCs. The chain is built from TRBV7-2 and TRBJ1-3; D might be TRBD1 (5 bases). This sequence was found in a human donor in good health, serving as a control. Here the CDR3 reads CASSLAGTGNTICF. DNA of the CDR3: TGTGCCAGCAGCTTAGCAGGGACTGGAAACACCATATGTTTT.